This T cell receptor (beta chain) was profiled in a study of blood T cells in healthy people across ages. Study-wide results and caveats: With age, beta diversity per million T cells declined roughly linearly, significantly by 40. Diversity was higher, and naive CD4+ cells more numerous, in long-lived donors than in aged donors. Diversity estimates drawn from one million T cells were deemed underestimates.

On this clonotype itself: Its antigen is currently unknown.

Primed by a sample-barcoded 5' primer and a J-beta primer mix, a second PCR proceeded for about 7 to 11 cycles. MiXCR, run by TCRdb on the 5' RACE reads, gives a single entry per CDR3 protein. Counted here are around 690,000 distinct CDR3 sequences, under 70% occurring once; the ten biggest clones make up over 30%. This clonotype originated in a man aged 55-75 years in good health. Sequencing was done on a sample of blood.

The CDR3 DNA sequence: TGTGCCATCAGTGAGTCAATGGGAGGGGCCGTAGGATACGAGCAGTACTTC. As protein: CAISESMGGAVGYEQYF. The J gene is TRBJ2-4, the V gene TRBV10-3; 7 bases line up with TRBD2. Judging by the DNA end, TRBJ2-7 fits better; the J call may be wrong. This CDR3 has 17 residues. Germline V gene data show CDR1 as ENHRY and CDR2 as SYGVKD.